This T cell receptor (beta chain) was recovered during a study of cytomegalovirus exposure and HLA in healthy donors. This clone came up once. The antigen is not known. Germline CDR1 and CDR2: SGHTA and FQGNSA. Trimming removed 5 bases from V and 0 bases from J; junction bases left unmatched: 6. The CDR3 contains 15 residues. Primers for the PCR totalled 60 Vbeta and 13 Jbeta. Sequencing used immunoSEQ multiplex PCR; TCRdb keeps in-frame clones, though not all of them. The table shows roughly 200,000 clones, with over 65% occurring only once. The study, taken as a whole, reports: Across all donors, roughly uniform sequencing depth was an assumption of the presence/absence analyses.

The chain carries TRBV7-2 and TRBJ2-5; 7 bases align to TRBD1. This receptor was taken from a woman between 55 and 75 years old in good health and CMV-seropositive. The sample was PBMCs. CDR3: CASSLPGGDQETQYF. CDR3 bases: TGTGCCAGCAGCCTTCCAGGGGGAGACCAAGAGACCCAGTACTTC.